These T cell receptor beta chains were read from a single sample in a study of T-cell memory formation after mild COVID-19. TCRdb independently ran MiXCR on the 5' RACE reads; one entry per CDR3 protein. The table has about 400,000 distinct CDR3 sequences, roughly 15% seen once. What was sequenced was PBMCs or a T cell subset sorted from them (not recorded which). Receptor source: a man aged 18-30 years who had mild COVID-19 (a few samples of this study predate the infection). Cell type and time point are not known. The CDR3 runs from the conserved cysteine through the conserved F or W. Fields, in order: clone size, D gene, V gene, J gene, CDR3 DNA, CDR3 protein. D genes are given only for firm matches. A clone size is listed for some rows: how often the clone was seen (once, few, many), or a class if it is expanded.

>medium-sized|TRBD2|TRBV7-9|TRBJ2-1
TGTGCCAGCAGCTTTGGAACTAGCGGGGACGAGCAGTTCTTC
CASSFGTSGDEQFF
>few|TRBD1|TRBV24-1|TRBJ2-1
TGTGCCACCAGTGACCCCGGGACAGGGACCAATGAGCAGTTCTTC
CATSDPGTGTNEQFF
>few|NA|TRBV7-9|TRBJ1-1
TGTGCCAGCAGCACACACGGGGGCCGGAACACTGAAGCTTTCTTT
CASSTHGGRNTEAFF
>many|NA|TRBV4-1|TRBJ2-3
TGCGCCAGCAGCCAAGATGGGAGCAGGGGGGAGACAGATACGCAGTATTTT
CASSQDGSRGETDTQYF
>many|TRBD2|TRBV7-2|TRBJ2-2
TGTGCCAGCAGCCGTAGGCTAGCGGGGAACACCGGGGAGCTGTTTTTT
CASSRRLAGNTGELFF
>NA|NA|TRBV20-1|TRBJ1-2
TGCAGTGCTAGCCTTACAACGGGAGCTAGCTATGGCTACACCTTC
CSASLTTGASYGYTF
>NA|NA|TRBV5-4|TRBJ2-3
TGTGCCAGCAGCTTGCCGCTAGCGTCAAACACAGATACGCAGTATTTT
CASSLPLASNTDTQYF
>once|NA|TRBV12-5|TRBJ2-3
TGTCCTAGTGGGCGATCCACAGGCGCGGATACGCAGTATTTT
CPSGRSTGADTQYF
>NA|TRBD2|TRBV20-1|TRBJ2-5
TGCAGTGCCATACCCTTCAAGACTAGCGGGTCCCAAGAGACCCAGTACTTC
CSAIPFKTSGSQETQYF
>NA|NA|TRBV6-5|TRBJ2-1
TGTGCCAGCAGTTACTCGAGTCCCGGGACATCGATTTACAATGAGCAGTTCTTC
CASSYSSPGTSIYNEQFF
>NA|NA|TRBV28|TRBJ1-5
TGTGCCAGCAGTTCAACCCAGGGGACGTGGAATCAGCCCCAGCATTTT
CASSSTQGTWNQPQHF
>few|NA|TRBV5-1|TRBJ2-7
TGCGCCAGCACTCCCGATCCCCAGGGCCCTTATGACGAGCAGTACTTC
CASTPDPQGPYDEQYF